The 32 T cell receptor beta chains reported below all come from one sample, sequenced in a study of T cell repertoires in cytomegalovirus infection. TCRdb called the reads again in MiXCR, with one record for every CDR3 protein. The profile shows 200,000 to 250,000 distinct CDR3 sequences, approximately 22% of them singletons. Sequenced sample: CD8+ T cells from PBMCs. Source of these receptors: a human donor in good health (CMV status not recorded). Some clones in this sample may be carry-over from other donors' samples.

The chain couples TRBV28 to TRBJ2-2; D not resolved. Germline values: CDR1 MDHEN, CDR2 SYDVKM. The V and J ends lost 5 bases and 4 bases respectively, with 17 bases between them. This CDR3 is 16 amino acids long. This CDR3 is CASSPGWQDPTGELFF. As DNA, the CDR3 is TGTGCCAGCAGTCCCGGTTGGCAGGACCCCACCGGGGAGCTGTTTTTT. Drawing the rest from reference TRBV28 and TRBJ2-2, the complete variable domain is DVKVTQSSRYLVKRTGEKVFLECVQDMDHENMFWYRQDPGLGLRLIYFSYDVKMKEKGDIPEGYSVSREKKERFSLILESASTNQTSMYLCASSPGWQDPTGELFFGEGSRLTVL.

This clonotype was seen only a few times. J is TRBJ1-2 and V is TRBV9, with a tentative D call TRBD1 (5 bases). This CDR3 has 12 amino acids. Trimming cost V 3 bases and J 5 bases, with 8 bases left between them. Germline V gene data show CDR1 as SGDLS and CDR2 as YYNGEE. The CDR3 DNA sequence: TGTGCCAGCAGCGAGGGGACGTATGGCTACACCTTC. Translating gives CASSEGTYGYTF.

This clonotype was seen a few times. The chain couples TRBV18 to TRBJ2-5; no clear D gene. Trimming shortened V by 2 bases and J by 2 bases, and 3 bases separated the two germline ends. Per germline, CDR1 KGHSH and CDR2 LQKENI. The CDR3 has 12 amino acids. The CDR3 sequence: CASSPKQETQYF. CDR3 bases: TGTGCCAGCTCACCAAAGCAAGAGACCCAGTACTTC.

This clonotype was counted between two and nine times. V is TRBV9 and J is TRBJ1-5; no reliable D call. V was trimmed by 1 base and J by 4 bases, leaving 6 bases between them. Germline V CDR1 and CDR2: SGDLS, YYNGEE. The CDR3 runs 13 residues. The DNA for the CDR3 is TGTGCCAGCAGCGTACTCGAAAATCAGCCCCAGCATTTT. Encoded protein: CASSVLENQPQHF. The whole variable domain, remainder taken from reference TRBV9 and TRBJ1-5, is DSGVTQTPKHLITATGQRVTLRCSPRSGDLSVYWYQQSLDQGLQFLIQYYNGEERAKGNILERFSAQQFPDLHSELNLSSLELGDSALYFCASSVLENQPQHFGDGTRLSIL.

This clonotype was observed at least ten times. V usage is TRBV12-3 or TRBV12-4 and J usage is TRBJ1-6; 7 bases are a match to TRBD1. The ends lost 5 bases at V and 10 bases at J; junction bases unmatched: 8. This CDR3 is 14 amino acids long. In DNA form, the CDR3 reads TGTGCCAGCAGTAGACAGGGTGAATTCTCACCCCTCCACTTT. Translated: CASSRQGEFSPLHF.

This clonotype was counted many times. The chain is built from TRBV7-9 and TRBJ2-3; D gene unclear. Trimming cost V 1 base and J 7 bases, with 3 bases left between them. This CDR3 contains 11 residues. Per the germline V gene, CDR1 is SEHNR and CDR2 is FQNEAQ (reference sequence). The CDR3 DNA is TGTGCCAGCAGCTTAGAAAATACGCAGTATTTT. Residues: CASSLENTQYF. The complete variable domain, with remaining parts taken from reference TRBV7-9 and TRBJ2-3, reads DTGVSQNPRHKITKRGQNVTFRCDPISEHNRLYWYRQTLGQGPEFLTYFQNEAQLEKSRLLSDRFSAERPKGSFSTLEIQRTEQGDSAMYLCASSLENTQYFGPGTRLTVL.

This clonotype has only a few counts. The chain employs TRBV29-1 and TRBJ1-3; TRBD1 matches 7 bases. Germline trimming cut 7 bases from V and 0 bases from J; bases unmatched to any gene: 15. The CDR3 consists of 17 residues. Germline-derived CDR1 and CDR2 are SQVTM and ANQGSEA. CDR3 in amino acids: CSAAGWDSSVSGNTIYF. In nucleotides, the CDR3 is TGCAGCGCCGCCGGTTGGGACAGCTCAGTCTCTGGAAACACCATATATTTT.

There are many counts of this clonotype. The chain joins TRBV7-2 to TRBJ2-1; 9 bases are a match to TRBD2. Trimming took 1 base from V and 5 from J; bases not matched to a gene: 9. The CDR3 consists of 17 residues. Per the germline V gene, CDR1 is SGHTA and CDR2 is FQGNSA. The CDR3, as DNA: TGTGCCAGCAGCTTAGTCCCGGCGGGGGGGCGTCACAATGAGCAGTTCTTC. Translated: CASSLVPAGGRHNEQFF. Complete variable domain (other parts from reference TRBV7-2 and TRBJ2-1): GAGVSQSPSNKVTEKGKDVELRCDPISGHTALYWYRQSLGQGLEFLIYFQGNSAPDKSGLPSDRFSAERTGGSVSTLTIQRTQQEDSAVYLCASSLVPAGGRHNEQFFGPGTRLTVL.

This clonotype was found a few times. The genes are TRBV2 and TRBJ2-4, with 11 nucleotides matching TRBD2. Germline V gives CDR1 SNHLY, CDR2 FYNNEI. The junction had 5 bases not matched to a gene; V was cut back by 1 base and J by 6 bases. CDR3 length: 16 residues. The DNA for the CDR3 is TGTGCCAGCAGTGAAGTTAGCGGGGGGGCCGGAAACATTCAGTACTTC. Protein sequence: CASSEVSGGAGNIQYF.

This CDR3 reads CATSVPGDHEQYF. The CDR3 DNA follows: TGTGCCACCAGTGTCCCGGGGGACCACGAGCAGTACTTC. The chain carries TRBV24-1 and TRBJ2-7; perhaps TRBD2 as D (6 bases). The V end lost 5 bases, the J end lost 5 bases, and 12 bases lay between the germline ends. Per germline, CDR1 KGHDR and CDR2 SFDVKD. The CDR3 runs to 13 residues.

A word on this clonotype: Sequence at one end of the junction differs from germline and may be a read error. The CDR3 DNA reads as TGTGCCAGCAGTTTCGGGGGCCAGGAGCGGTTCTTC. This gives the protein CASSFGGQERFF. This rearrangement joins TRBV12-3 or TRBV12-4 to TRBJ2-1; D is possibly TRBD1 or TRBD2 (6 bases each). This CDR3 is built from 12 residues.

The chain uses TRBV20-1 and TRBJ1-1; D may be TRBD1 (5 bases). Trimming stripped 0 bases from V and 1 base from J, with 12 bases between. This CDR3 has 15 amino acids. In germline, CDR1 is DFQATT, CDR2 SNEGSKA (reference sequence). CDR3 protein: CSAREQVFTNTEAFF. DNA of the CDR3: TGCAGTGCTAGAGAACAGGTGTTTACGAACACTGAAGCTTTCTTT.

In DNA, the CDR3 is TGCAGTGCTAGATCGGGACTACTCCCCCCAGATACGCAGTATTTT. Translating it yields CSARSGLLPPDTQYF. V and J are TRBV20-1 and TRBJ2-3, with 7 bases identical to TRBD2. The junction had 9 bases not matched to a gene; V was cut back by 2 bases and J by 4 bases. Germline V gene data show CDR1 as DFQATT and CDR2 as SNEGSKA (reference sequence). The CDR3 runs 15 residues.

V usage is TRBV3-1 and J usage is TRBJ2-1, with 10 positions matching TRBD2. V lost 1 base and J lost 2; bases outside the gene matches: 14. In germline, CDR1 is LGHDT, CDR2 YNNKEL (reference sequence). CDR3 length equals 20 residues. DNA of the CDR3: TGTGCCAGCAGCCAAGGACCGGGAGGACTAGCGGTTTTCGCCTACAATGAGCAGTTCTTC. It translates to CASSQGPGGLAVFAYNEQFF.

This clonotype was recorded a few times. This chain uses TRBV5-1 with TRBJ2-7; TRBD1 agrees at 8 bases. The J segment lost 4 bases and the V segment lost 3 bases, leaving 9 bases of the junction unmatched. The germline V gene has CDR1 SGHRS and CDR2 YFSETQ. This CDR3 has 15 residues. The CDR3 coding sequence is TGCGCCAGCAGCTCAGGGACAGGCCCCGGGTACGAGCAGTACTTC. Translating it yields CASSSGTGPGYEQYF.

This clonotype was seen only a few times. This chain joins TRBV20-1 and TRBJ1-2, with D tentatively TRBD1 (5 bases). Germline lookup yields CDR1 DFQATT and CDR2 SNEGSKA (reference sequence). The germline V and J ends were trimmed by 2 bases and 4 bases, with 11 bases remaining between them. This CDR3 has 13 amino acids. CDR3 sequence reads: CSARTGEAYGYTF. The DNA of the CDR3 is TGCAGTGCTAGAACGGGGGAAGCCTATGGCTACACCTTC.

The chain couples TRBV4-1 to TRBJ1-1, with D maybe TRBD1 (5 bases). CDR3 length equals 13 residues. Germline V gene sequence: CDR1 MGHRA, CDR2 YSYEKL. V lost 4 bases to trimming and J lost 6 bases, with 12 bases between them. The CDR3 nucleotides read TGCGCCAGCAGCCCGCGGACATCGCCTGAAGCTTTCTTT. As protein: CASSPRTSPEAFF.

The CDR3 reads CSVENPSGTYSYNEQFF. CDR3 in DNA: TGCAGCGTTGAAAATCCTAGCGGGACGTACTCCTACAATGAGCAGTTCTTC. The rearrangement joins TRBV29-1 to TRBJ2-1; 9 nucleotides match TRBD2. V shed 2 bases and J 0 bases; nucleotides not matched to a gene: 8. Per germline, CDR1 SQVTM and CDR2 ANQGSEA. The CDR3 length is 17 residues.

Of note for this clonotype: It may be a read error: a sequence one base away is much more abundant. This chain joins TRBV28 and TRBJ1-1; D ambiguous. The germline V and J ends were trimmed by 1 base and 1 base, with 7 bases remaining between them. The CDR3 covers 14 residues. Germline values: CDR1 MDHEN, CDR2 SYDVKM. CDR3 nucleotide sequence: TGTGCCAGCAGTTTATCGGATACGAACACTGAAGCTTTCTTT. Translating gives CASSLSDTNTEAFF.

This rearrangement joins TRBV28 to TRBJ2-5, with no clear D. Trimming took off 3 bases at V and 1 base at J, with 15 bases between the two ends. Germline values: CDR1 MDHEN, CDR2 SYDVKM. The length of the CDR3 is 16 residues. This CDR3 reads CASSFFQVPPQETQYF. In DNA form, the CDR3 reads TGTGCCAGCAGTTTTTTCCAGGTACCCCCCCAAGAGACCCAGTACTTC.

The chain joins TRBV27 to TRBJ1-1; TRBD1 is a possible D gene (6 bases). The germline V gene has CDR1 MNHEY and CDR2 SMNVEV (reference sequence). The V gene lost 2 bases and the J gene lost 2 bases, with 9 bases spanning the gap. The CDR3 is 14 amino acids. CDR3 nucleotides: TGTGCCAGCAGTTTACGACAGGTTAACACTGAAGCTTTCTTT. Amino acid sequence: CASSLRQVNTEAFF.

This clonotype was counted between two and nine times. The J gene is TRBJ2-1, the V gene TRBV7-9; 11 nucleotides line up with TRBD2. Germline CDR1 and CDR2: SEHNR and FQNEAQ (reference sequence). Unmatched junction bases numbered 5, after V lost 5 bases and J lost 8 bases. The CDR3 loop spans 14 amino acids. The CDR3 is CASSPGLAVHEQFF. The CDR3 DNA is TGTGCCAGCAGCCCGGGACTAGCGGTCCATGAGCAGTTCTTC.

Ten or more counts support this clonotype. The chain employs TRBV7-2 and TRBJ1-1; D ambiguous. Per germline, CDR1 SGHTA and CDR2 FQGNSA. Trimming shortened V by 5 bases and J by 4 bases, and 8 bases separated the two germline ends. There are 12 residues in the CDR3. CDR3 in DNA: TGTGCCAGCAGCCTAGATGGCACTGAAGCTTTCTTT. This sequence encodes CASSLDGTEAFF.

The V gene is TRBV7-9, the J gene TRBJ2-7; no clear D gene. V lost 6 bases, J lost 1 base, and 10 bases lay in between. Germline V gene sequence: CDR1 SEHNR, CDR2 FQNEAQ (reference sequence). This CDR3 spans 13 amino acids. In nucleotides, the CDR3 is TGTGCCAGCAGGGCAGCAGATTCCTACGAGCAGTACTTC. It is translated as CASRAADSYEQYF.

This clonotype was detected only a few times. This rearrangement joins TRBV15 to TRBJ2-1; D is unresolved. CDR3 length: 12 amino acids. Germline V gene data show CDR1 as LNHNV and CDR2 as YYDKDF (reference sequence). With 1 base removed from V and 8 bases from J, the gap between germline ends came to 6 bases. CDR3 in DNA: TGTGCCACCAGCAGAGGCCTAGATGAGCAGTTCTTC. This codes for CATSRGLDEQFF.

The sample holds a few counts of this clonotype. This chain uses TRBV20-1 with TRBJ1-1; 10 bases map to TRBD1. J gave up 7 bases and V 0 bases, and 5 bases lay outside the gene matches. This CDR3 has 14 amino acids. In germline, CDR1 is DFQATT, CDR2 SNEGSKA (reference sequence). The CDR3 nucleotides are TGCAGTGCTAGAGATGACAGGGGGCGAGGTGAAGCTTTCTTT. Translated: CSARDDRGRGEAFF.

V usage is TRBV12-3 or TRBV12-4 and J usage is TRBJ1-5; D possibly corresponds to TRBD1 (5 bases). The CDR3 covers 12 residues. V was trimmed by 8 bases and J by 6 bases, leaving 11 bases between them. CDR3 nucleotides: TGTGCCAGCGGCCAGGGACTTCAGCCCCAGCATTTT. It encodes CASGQGLQPQHF.

The chain couples TRBV7-6 to TRBJ2-3; TRBD1 agrees at 9 bases. Germline lookup yields CDR1 SGHVS and CDR2 FNYEAQ. The J segment lost 2 bases and the V segment lost 8 bases, leaving 14 bases of the junction unmatched. CDR3 length: 17 residues. The CDR3 DNA follows: TGTGCCAGCCACCCCCCCCACGGGACAGGGATCACAGATACGCAGTATTTT. Translated, it gives CASHPPHGTGITDTQYF.

This rearrangement joins TRBV18 to TRBJ2-3, with 10 positions matching TRBD1. CDR3 length: 15 amino acids. Trimming took 5 bases from V and 6 from J; bases not matched to a gene: 8. Germline-derived CDR1 and CDR2 are KGHSH and LQKENI. In nucleotides, the CDR3 is TGTGCCAGCTCAGGCGACAGGGGGCATCTGGATACGCAGTATTTT. This codes for CASSGDRGHLDTQYF.

This clonotype was seen repeatedly, ten times or more. V is TRBV7-6 and J is TRBJ2-5; TRBD2 matches 8 bases. The V gene end was trimmed by 2 bases and the J gene end by 4 bases; junction bases not matched to a gene: 6. From germline, CDR1 is SGHVS and CDR2 FNYEAQ. This CDR3 spans 15 amino acids. The CDR3 protein is CASSLIRGGPETQYF. Here the CDR3 DNA reads TGTGCCAGCAGCTTAATCCGGGGGGGCCCAGAGACCCAGTACTTC.

This clonotype was detected only a few times. The rearrangement joins TRBV19 to TRBJ1-1; no clear D gene. Trimming removed 7 bases at V and 0 bases at J, with 9 bases between. The CDR3 spans 13 residues. CDR1 is LNHDA, CDR2 SQIVND, per germline (reference sequence). The CDR3 DNA reads TGTGCCAGTAAAGTCAACATGAACACTGAAGCTTTCTTT. It yields the protein CASKVNMNTEAFF.

The chain combines TRBV2 with TRBJ2-5; D is unclear. V was cut by 3 bases and J by 2 bases, with 1 base left in between. The germline gives CDR1 SNHLY, CDR2 FYNNEI. The CDR3 is 11 residues long. The CDR3 region is CASSEQETQYF. CDR3 nucleotide sequence: TGTGCCAGCAGTGAGCAAGAGACCCAGTACTTC. The full variable domain, rest sourced from reference TRBV2 and TRBJ2-5, is EPEVTQTPSHQVTQMGQEVILRCVPISNHLYFYWYRQILGQKVEFLVSFYNNEISEKSEIFDDQFSVERPDGSNFTLKIRSTKLEDSAMYFCASSEQETQYFGPGTRLLVL.